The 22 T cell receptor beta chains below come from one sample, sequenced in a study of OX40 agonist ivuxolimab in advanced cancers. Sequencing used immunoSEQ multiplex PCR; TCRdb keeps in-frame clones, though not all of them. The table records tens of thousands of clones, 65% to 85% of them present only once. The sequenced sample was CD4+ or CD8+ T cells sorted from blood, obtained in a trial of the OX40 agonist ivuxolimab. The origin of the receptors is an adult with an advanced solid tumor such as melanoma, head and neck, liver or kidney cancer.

The CDR3 here is CASSLISEGYSPLHF. The DNA of the CDR3 is TGTGCCAGCAGCCTCATTTCGGAGGGGTATTCACCCCTCCACTTT. This chain uses TRBV5-4 with TRBJ1-6, with D possibly being TRBD1 (5 bases). The CDR3 is made up of 15 amino acids. Germline V CDR1 and CDR2: SGHNT, YYREEE (reference sequence). Deletions cut 4 bases from V and 8 bases from J, with 16 bases between.

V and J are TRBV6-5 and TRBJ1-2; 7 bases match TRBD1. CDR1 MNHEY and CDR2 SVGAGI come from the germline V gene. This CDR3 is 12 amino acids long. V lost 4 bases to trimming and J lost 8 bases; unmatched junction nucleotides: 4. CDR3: CASSSTGVGYTF. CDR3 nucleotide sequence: TGTGCCAGCAGTTCAACAGGGGTGGGCTACACCTTC.

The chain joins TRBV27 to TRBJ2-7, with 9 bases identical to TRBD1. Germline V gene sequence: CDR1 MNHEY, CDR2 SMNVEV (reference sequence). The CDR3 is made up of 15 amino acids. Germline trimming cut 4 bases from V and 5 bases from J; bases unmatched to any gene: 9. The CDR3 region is CASSSPRDRANEQYF. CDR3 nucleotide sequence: TGTGCCAGCAGTTCGCCACGGGACAGGGCCAACGAGCAGTACTTC.

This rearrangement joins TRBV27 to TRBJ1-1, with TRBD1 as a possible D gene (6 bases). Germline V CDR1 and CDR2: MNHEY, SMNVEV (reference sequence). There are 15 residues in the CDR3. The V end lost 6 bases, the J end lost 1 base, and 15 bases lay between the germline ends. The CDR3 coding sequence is TGTGCCAGCAGCGAGAAACCGGGACAGAACACTGAAGCTTTCTTT. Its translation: CASSEKPGQNTEAFF.

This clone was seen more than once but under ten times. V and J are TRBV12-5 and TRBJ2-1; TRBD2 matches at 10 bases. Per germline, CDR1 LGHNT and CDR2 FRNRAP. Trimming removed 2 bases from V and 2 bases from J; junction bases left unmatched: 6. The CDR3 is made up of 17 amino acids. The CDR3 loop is CASGLMASGSPYNEQFF. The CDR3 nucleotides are TGTGCTAGTGGTTTGATGGCTAGCGGGAGTCCCTACAATGAGCAGTTCTTC.

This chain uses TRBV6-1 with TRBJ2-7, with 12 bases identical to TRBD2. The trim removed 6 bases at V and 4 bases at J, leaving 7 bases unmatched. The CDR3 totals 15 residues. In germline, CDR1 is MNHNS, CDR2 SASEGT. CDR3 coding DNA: TGTGCCAGCAGGGCCGGGACTAGCGGGTATTACGAGCAGTACTTC. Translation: CASRAGTSGYYEQYF.

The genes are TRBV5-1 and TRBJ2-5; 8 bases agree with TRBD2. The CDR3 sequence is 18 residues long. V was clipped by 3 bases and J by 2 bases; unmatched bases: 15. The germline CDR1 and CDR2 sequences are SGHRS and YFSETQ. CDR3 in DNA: TGCGCCAGCAGCTCCATCCGGGGGGATACTAGCGGTCAAGAGACCCAGTACTTC. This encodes CASSSIRGDTSGQETQYF.

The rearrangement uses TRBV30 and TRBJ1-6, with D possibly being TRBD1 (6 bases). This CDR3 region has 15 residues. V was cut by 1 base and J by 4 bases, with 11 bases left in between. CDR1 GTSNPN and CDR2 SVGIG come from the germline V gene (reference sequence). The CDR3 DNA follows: TGTGCCTGGAGTGCCGGACAGAGATATAATTCACCCCTCCACTTT. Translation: CAWSAGQRYNSPLHF.

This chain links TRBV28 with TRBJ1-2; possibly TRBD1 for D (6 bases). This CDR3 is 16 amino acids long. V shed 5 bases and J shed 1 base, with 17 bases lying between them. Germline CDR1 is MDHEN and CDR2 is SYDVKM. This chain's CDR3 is CASSPGGWGYNYGYTF. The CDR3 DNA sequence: TGTGCCAGCAGTCCCGGGGGCTGGGGGTATAACTATGGCTACACCTTC.

CDR3 region: CAISSGRENQPQHF. CDR3 bases: TGTGCCATCAGTTCGGGTAGAGAGAATCAGCCCCAGCATTTT. The chain joins TRBV10-3 to TRBJ1-5; D is unresolved. This CDR3 is built from 14 residues. Trimming left V 5 bases short and J 4 bases short, with 12 bases between. Germline V gives CDR1 ENHRY, CDR2 SYGVKD.

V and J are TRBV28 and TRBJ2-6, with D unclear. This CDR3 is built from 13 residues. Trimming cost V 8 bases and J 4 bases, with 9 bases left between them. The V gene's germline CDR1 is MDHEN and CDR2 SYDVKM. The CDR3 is CASSLVGANVLTF. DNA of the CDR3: TGTGCCAGCTCCCTGGTGGGGGCCAACGTCCTGACTTTC.

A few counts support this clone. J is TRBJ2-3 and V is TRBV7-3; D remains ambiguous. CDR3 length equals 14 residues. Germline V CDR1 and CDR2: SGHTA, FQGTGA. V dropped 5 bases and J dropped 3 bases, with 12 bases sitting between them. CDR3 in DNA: TGTGCCAGCAGCAACCGAGGTTGGACAGATACGCAGTATTTT. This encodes CASSNRGWTDTQYF.

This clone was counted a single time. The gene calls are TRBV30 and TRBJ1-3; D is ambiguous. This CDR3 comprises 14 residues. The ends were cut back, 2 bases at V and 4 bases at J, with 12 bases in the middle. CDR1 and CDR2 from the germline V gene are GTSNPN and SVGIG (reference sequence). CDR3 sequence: CAWSSEWSGNTIYF. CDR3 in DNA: TGTGCCTGGAGTTCGGAGTGGAGCGGAAACACCATATATTTT.

The CDR3 DNA is TGTGCCAGCAGCTTATCCGGTAGCAATGAGCAGTTCTTC. It translates to CASSLSGSNEQFF. The V gene is TRBV7-2, the J gene TRBJ2-1; D remains ambiguous. The CDR3 is made up of 13 amino acids. The V end was cut by 2 bases, the J end by 6 bases, with 8 bases between. Germline CDR1 is SGHTA and CDR2 is FQGNSA.

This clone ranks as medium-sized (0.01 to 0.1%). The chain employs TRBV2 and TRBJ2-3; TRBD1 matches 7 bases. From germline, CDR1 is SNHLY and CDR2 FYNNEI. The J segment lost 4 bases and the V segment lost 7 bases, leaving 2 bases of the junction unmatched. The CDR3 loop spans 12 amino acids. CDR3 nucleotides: TGTGCCAGCACACAGGGGTCAGATACGCAGTATTTT. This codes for CASTQGSDTQYF.

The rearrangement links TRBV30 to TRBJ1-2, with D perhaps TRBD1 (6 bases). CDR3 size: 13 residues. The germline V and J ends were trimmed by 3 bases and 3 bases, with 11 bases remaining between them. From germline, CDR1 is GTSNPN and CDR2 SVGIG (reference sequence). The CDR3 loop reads CAWSQGFDYGYTF. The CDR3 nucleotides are TGTGCCTGGAGCCAGGGGTTCGACTATGGCTACACCTTC. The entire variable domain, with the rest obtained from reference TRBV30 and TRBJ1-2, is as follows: SQTIHQWPATLVQPVGSPLSLECTVEGTSNPNLYWYRQAAGRGLQLLFYSVGIGQISSEVPQNLSASRPQDRQFILSSKKLLLSDSGFYLCAWSQGFDYGYTFGSGTRLTVV.

The CDR3 region is CSVKSYEETQYF. The CDR3 bases are TGCAGCGTTAAATCCTATGAAGAGACCCAGTACTTC. The rearrangement uses TRBV29-1 and TRBJ2-5; D remains unclear. The CDR3 extends over 12 amino acids. CDR1 and CDR2 from the germline V gene are SQVTM and ANQGSEA. With 5 bases removed from V and 3 bases from J, the gap between germline ends came to 10 bases.

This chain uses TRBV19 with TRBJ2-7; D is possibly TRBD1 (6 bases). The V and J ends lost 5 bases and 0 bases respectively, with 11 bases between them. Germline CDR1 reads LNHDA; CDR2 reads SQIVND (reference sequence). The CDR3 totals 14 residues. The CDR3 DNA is TGTGCCAGTAGTCTACAGGGTACCTCCTACGAGCAGTACTTC. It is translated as CASSLQGTSYEQYF.

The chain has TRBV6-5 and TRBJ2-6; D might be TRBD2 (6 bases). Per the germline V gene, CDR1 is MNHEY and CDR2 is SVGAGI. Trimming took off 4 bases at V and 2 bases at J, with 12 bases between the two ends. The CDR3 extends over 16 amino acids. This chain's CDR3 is CASSWAGTPGANVLTF. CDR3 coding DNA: TGTGCCAGCAGTTGGGCGGGGACCCCTGGGGCCAACGTCCTGACTTTC.

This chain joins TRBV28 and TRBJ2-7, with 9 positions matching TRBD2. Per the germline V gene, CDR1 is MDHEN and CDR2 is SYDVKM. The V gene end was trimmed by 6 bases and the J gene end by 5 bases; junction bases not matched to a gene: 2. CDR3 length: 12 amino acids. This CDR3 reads CASSGLANEQYF. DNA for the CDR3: TGTGCCAGCAGCGGACTAGCGAACGAGCAGTACTTC. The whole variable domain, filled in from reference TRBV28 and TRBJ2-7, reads DVKVTQSSRYLVKRTGEKVFLECVQDMDHENMFWYRQDPGLGLRLIYFSYDVKMKEKGDIPEGYSVSREKKERFSLILESASTNQTSMYLCASSGLANEQYFGPGTRLTVT.

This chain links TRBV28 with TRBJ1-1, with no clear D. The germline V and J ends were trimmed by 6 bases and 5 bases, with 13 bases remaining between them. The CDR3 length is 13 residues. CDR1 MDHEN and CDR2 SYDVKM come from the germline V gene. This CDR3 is CASSYQARTEAFF. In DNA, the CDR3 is TGTGCCAGCAGCTACCAGGCACGAACTGAAGCTTTCTTT.

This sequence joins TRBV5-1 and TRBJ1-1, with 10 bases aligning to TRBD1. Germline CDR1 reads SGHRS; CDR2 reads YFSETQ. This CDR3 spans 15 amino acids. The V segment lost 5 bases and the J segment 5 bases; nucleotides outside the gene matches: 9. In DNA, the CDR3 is TGCGCCAGCAGGCGCTCCGGGACAGGGGCTACTGAAGCTTTCTTT. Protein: CASRRSGTGATEAFF.